This TCR beta chain was identified during a study of post-analysis software for immune sequencing data. TCR beta libraries were prepared from cDNA with unique molecular identifiers. One entry per CDR3 protein results from TCRdb running MiXCR on the PCR reads. The table has about 800,000 distinct CDR3 sequences, roughly 29% seen once. CDR1 is DFQATT and CDR2 is SNEGSKA in the germline V gene (reference sequence). CDR3 length equals 15 residues. V was shortened by 6 bases and J by 2 bases, with 19 bases between the two germline ends. Study results and limitations: The study found significantly lower normalized Chao1 diversity in multiple sclerosis patients than in controls. Clustering by F measure revealed strong co-clustering among samples prepared together in one batch. TRBV5-6, TRBV5-1 and TRBV20-1 were among a handful of TRBV segments more frequent in patients than controls.

Concerning this clonotype: Its target is not known.

Source material: blood. This chain joins TRBV20-1 and TRBJ2-5; D perhaps matches TRBD2 (6 bases). This receptor was identified in a girl between 5 and 17 years old with multiple sclerosis. CDR3 DNA sequence: TGCAGTGCAACTCGACCCGGGACTGCACAAGAGACCCAGTACTTC. This codes for CSATRPGTAQETQYF.